Listed below are T cell receptor beta chains from one sample, sequenced in a study of TIL therapy for anti-PD-1-resistant metastatic lung cancer. Assay used: immunoSEQ multiplex PCR; TCRdb lists only in-frame clones, some missing. In the table there are some 45,000 clones, approximately 86% of which are singletons. The sequencing used blood, collected at baseline. Receptors were obtained from a person aged 25-79 years with non-small cell lung cancer. Each CDR3 is given with its conserved first and last residue.

>TRBJ2-4|TRBV6-2/TRBV6-3
CASSYTGQGSKNIQYF
>TRBJ2-1|TRBV18
CASSRDSYNEQFF
>TRBJ2-4|TRBV7-9
CASSLTLTSAKNIQYF
>TRBJ1-5|TRBV28
CASSTQGVASNQPQHF
>TRBJ2-3|TRBV10-3
CAASGAGGTDTQYF
>TRBJ2-3|TRBV3-1/TRBV3-2
CASSQDPQGSTDTQYF
>TRBJ1-5|TRBV24-1
CATSDSDSRGPQHF
>TRBJ2-3|TRBV9
CASSVEGQLSTDTQYF
>TRBJ2-3|TRBV11-2
CASSPEASGRGNTQYF
>TRBJ2-1|TRBV15
CATSKASGGSYNEQFF
>TRBJ2-7|TRBV7-6
CASSDAIGYEQYF
>TRBJ1-1|TRBV9
CASSVAGLNTEAFF
>TRBJ2-3|TRBV19
CASSPGLATDTQYF
>TRBJ2-5|TRBV6-5
CASSKDRGQETQYF
>TRBJ2-5|TRBV19
CASGTGGVGETQYF
>TRBJ2-7|TRBV28
CASSFGQLAGSYEQYF
>TRBJ1-2|TRBV20-1
CSASGGEGDGYTF
>TRBJ2-5|TRBV6-5
CASSYGETQYF
>TRBJ2-1|TRBV7-2
CASSLVGTIRENEQFF
>TRBJ2-7|TRBV7-2
CASSLAPGQGSYEQYF
>TRBJ2-7|TRBV27
CASSFSGTAPYEQYF
>TRBJ1-1|TRBV11-3
CASSLYRGSEAFF
>TRBJ1-6|TRBV6-2/TRBV6-3
CASSYMYNSPLHF
>TRBJ2-5|TRBV6-5
CASSSLAETQYF
>TRBJ2-7|TRBV3-1/TRBV3-2
CASSTPGASGAPLDF
>TRBJ1-5|TRBV2
CASRRFLFGQPQHF
>TRBJ2-2|TRBV4-2
CASSQGTVNTGELFF
>TRBJ2-5|TRBV10-3
CAISVGTSVGQETQYF
>TRBJ1-5|TRBV6-5
CASRRVNQPQHF
>TRBJ2-1|TRBV29-1
CSVLPLAADNEQFF
>TRBJ2-3|TRBV6-5
CASTRSREADTQYF
>TRBJ2-1|TRBV28
CASSFGTVYNEQFF
>TRBJ1-5|TRBV18
CASSPTGNSNQPQHF
>TRBJ2-1|TRBV11-2
CASSSGLAGVRSYNEQFF
>TRBJ2-3|TRBV3-1/TRBV3-2
CASGKGLAGADTQYF
>TRBJ2-1|TRBV19
CASSLTSGFDEQFF
>TRBJ2-5|TRBV12-3/TRBV12-4
CASSLSGQETQYF
>TRBJ2-7|TRBV19
CASSTLQGDEQYF
>TRBJ1-6|TRBV27
CASRARGWSPLHF
>TRBJ2-1|TRBV5-4
CAIAQGARDNEQFF
>TRBJ2-1|TRBV4-3
CASSQEISRGNYNEQFF
>TRBJ2-3|TRBV13
CASSPSGPSTDTQYF
>TRBJ2-3|TRBV3-1/TRBV3-2
CASSPLRSFTDTQYF
>TRBJ1-2|TRBV7-2
CASSPRDRDGYTF
>TRBJ2-1|TRBV4-3
CASSQLGTGAYNEQFF
>TRBJ2-5|TRBV7-2
CASRLPEKGKQETQYF
>TRBJ2-5|TRBV2
CASRDVGFGETQYF